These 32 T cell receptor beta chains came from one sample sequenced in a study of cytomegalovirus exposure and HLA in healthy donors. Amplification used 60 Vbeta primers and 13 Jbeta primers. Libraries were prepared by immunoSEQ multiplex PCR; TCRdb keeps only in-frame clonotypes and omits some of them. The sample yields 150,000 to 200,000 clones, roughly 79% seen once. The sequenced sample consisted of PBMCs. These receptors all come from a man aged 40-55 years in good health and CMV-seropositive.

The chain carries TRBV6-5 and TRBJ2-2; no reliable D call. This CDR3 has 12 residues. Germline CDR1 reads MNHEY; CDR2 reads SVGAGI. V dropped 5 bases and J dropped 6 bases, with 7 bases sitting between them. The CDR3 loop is CASSLRAGELFF. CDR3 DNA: TGTGCCAGCAGTCTCCGGGCCGGGGAGCTGTTTTTT.

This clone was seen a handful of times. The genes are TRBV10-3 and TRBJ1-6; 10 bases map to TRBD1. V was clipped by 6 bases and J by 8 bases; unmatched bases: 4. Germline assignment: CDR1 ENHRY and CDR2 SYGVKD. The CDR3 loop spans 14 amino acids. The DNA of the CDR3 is TGTGCCATCAGCCGCGGACAGGGGGATTCACCCCTCCACTTT. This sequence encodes CAISRGQGDSPLHF.

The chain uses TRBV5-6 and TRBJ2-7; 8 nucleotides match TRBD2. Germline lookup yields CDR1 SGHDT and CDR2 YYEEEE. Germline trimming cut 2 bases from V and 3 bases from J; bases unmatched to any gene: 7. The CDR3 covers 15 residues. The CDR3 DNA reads TGTGCCAGCAGCTTACTAGCGGCCGGGAGCTACGAGCAGTACTTC. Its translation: CASSLLAAGSYEQYF. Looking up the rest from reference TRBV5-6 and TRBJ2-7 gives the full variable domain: DAGVTQSPTHLIKTRGQQVTLRCSPKSGHDTVSWYQQALGQGPQFIFQYYEEEERQRGNFPDRFSGHQFPNYSSELNVNALLLGDSALYLCASSLLAAGSYEQYFGPGTRLTVT.

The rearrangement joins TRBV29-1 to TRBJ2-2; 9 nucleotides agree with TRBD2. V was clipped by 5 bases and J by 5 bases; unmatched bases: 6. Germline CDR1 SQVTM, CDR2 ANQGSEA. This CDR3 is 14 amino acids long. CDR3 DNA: TGCAGCGTTTTAGCGGGAGCGTGGACCGGGGAGCTGTTTTTT. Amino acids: CSVLAGAWTGELFF.

The CDR3 protein is CASSIGTVQETQYF. For the CDR3, the DNA is TGTGCCAGCAGCATCGGGACAGTACAAGAGACCCAGTACTTC. The rearrangement joins TRBV7-6 to TRBJ2-5, with 7 bases aligning to TRBD1. Trimming at V came to 5 bases and at J to 2 bases, leaving 5 bases not matched to a gene. The length of the CDR3 is 14 residues. Germline CDR1 and CDR2: SGHVS and FNYEAQ.

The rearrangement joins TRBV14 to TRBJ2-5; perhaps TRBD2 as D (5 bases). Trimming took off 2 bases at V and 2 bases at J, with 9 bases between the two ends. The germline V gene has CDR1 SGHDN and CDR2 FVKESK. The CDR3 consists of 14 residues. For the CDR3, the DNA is TGTGCCAGCAGCCAAAGAGGGCATCAAGAGACCCAGTACTTC. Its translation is CASSQRGHQETQYF.

This CDR3 reads CASSSSLGDRVNQPQHF. The DNA of the CDR3 is TGTGCCAGCAGCTCATCGCTCGGGGACAGGGTGAATCAGCCCCAGCATTTT. The chain carries TRBV5-6 and TRBJ1-5, with 9 positions matching TRBD1. Germline trimming cut 3 bases from V and 4 bases from J; bases unmatched to any gene: 11. This CDR3 has 17 residues. Germline CDR1 is SGHDT and CDR2 is YYEEEE. Filled out from reference TRBV5-6 and TRBJ1-5, the complete variable domain reads DAGVTQSPTHLIKTRGQQVTLRCSPKSGHDTVSWYQQALGQGPQFIFQYYEEEERQRGNFPDRFSGHQFPNYSSELNVNALLLGDSALYLCASSSSLGDRVNQPQHFGDGTRLSIL.

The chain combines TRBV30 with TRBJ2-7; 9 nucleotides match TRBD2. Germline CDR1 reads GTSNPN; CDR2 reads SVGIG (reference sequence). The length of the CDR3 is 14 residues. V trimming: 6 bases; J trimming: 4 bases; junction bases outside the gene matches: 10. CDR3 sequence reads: CACTLAGSGYEQYF. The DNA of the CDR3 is TGTGCCTGTACCCTAGCGGGGTCGGGATACGAGCAGTACTTC.

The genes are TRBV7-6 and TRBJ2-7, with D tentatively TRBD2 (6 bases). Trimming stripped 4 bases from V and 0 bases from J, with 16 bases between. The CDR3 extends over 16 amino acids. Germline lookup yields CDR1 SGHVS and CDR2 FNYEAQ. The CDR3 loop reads CASSSSFSGISYEQYF. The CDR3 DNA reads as TGTGCCAGCAGCTCCTCGTTTAGCGGAATCTCCTACGAGCAGTACTTC.

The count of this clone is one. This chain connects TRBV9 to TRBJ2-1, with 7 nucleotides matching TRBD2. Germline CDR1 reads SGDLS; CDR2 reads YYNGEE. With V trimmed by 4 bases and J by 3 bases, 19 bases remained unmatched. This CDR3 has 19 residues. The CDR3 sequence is CASSPLSSGTILGYNEQFF. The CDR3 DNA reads TGTGCCAGCAGCCCCCTATCCAGCGGGACTATTCTGGGCTACAATGAGCAGTTCTTC.

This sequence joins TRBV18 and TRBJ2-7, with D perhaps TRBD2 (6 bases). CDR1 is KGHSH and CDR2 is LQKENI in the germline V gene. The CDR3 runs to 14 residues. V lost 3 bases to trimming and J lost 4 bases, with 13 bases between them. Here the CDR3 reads CASSPRDSNYEQYF. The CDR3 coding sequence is TGTGCCAGCTCACCCCGGGACTCTAATTACGAGCAGTACTTC. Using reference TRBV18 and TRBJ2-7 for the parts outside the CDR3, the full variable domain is NAGVMQNPRHLVRRRGQEARLRCSPMKGHSHVYWYRQLPEEGLKFMVYLQKENIIDESGMPKERFSAEFPKEGPSILRIQQVVRGDSAAYFCASSPRDSNYEQYFGPGTRLTVT.

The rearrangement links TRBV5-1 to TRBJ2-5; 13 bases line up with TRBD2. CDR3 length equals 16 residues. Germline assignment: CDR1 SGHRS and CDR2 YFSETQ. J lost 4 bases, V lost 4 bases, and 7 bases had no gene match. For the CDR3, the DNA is TGCGCCAGCAGCGCCCTCGGACTAGCGGGAGCAGAGACCCAGTACTTC. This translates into CASSALGLAGAETQYF.

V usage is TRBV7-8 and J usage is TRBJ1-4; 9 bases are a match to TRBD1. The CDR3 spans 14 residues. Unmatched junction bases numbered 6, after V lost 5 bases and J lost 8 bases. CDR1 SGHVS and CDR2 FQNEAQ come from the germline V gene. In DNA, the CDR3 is TGTGCCAGCAGCCGGGACAGGGTTGGAGAAAAACTGTTTTTT. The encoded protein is CASSRDRVGEKLFF.

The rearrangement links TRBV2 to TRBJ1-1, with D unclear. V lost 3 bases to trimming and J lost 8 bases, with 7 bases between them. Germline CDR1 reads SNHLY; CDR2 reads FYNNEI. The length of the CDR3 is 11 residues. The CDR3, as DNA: TGTGCCAGCAGTGAGGGCGGGGAAGCTTTCTTT. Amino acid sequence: CASSEGGEAFF.

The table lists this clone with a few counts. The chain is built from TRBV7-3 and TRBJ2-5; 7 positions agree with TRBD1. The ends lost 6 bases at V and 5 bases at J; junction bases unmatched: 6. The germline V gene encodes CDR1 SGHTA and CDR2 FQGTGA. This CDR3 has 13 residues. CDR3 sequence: CASRPTGVETQYF. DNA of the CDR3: TGTGCCAGCAGACCTACAGGGGTTGAGACCCAGTACTTC. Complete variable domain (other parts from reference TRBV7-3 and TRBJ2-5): GAGVSQTPSNKVTEKGKYVELRCDPISGHTALYWYRQSLGQGPEFLIYFQGTGAADDSGLPNDRFFAVRPEGSVSTLKIQRTERGDSAVYLCASRPTGVETQYFGPGTRLLVL.

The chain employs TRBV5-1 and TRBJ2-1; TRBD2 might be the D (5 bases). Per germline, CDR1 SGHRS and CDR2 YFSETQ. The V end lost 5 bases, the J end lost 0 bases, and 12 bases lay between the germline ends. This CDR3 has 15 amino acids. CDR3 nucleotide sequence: TGCGCCAGCAGTGCGGGCCGGAGCTCCTACAATGAGCAGTTCTTC. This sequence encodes CASSAGRSSYNEQFF.

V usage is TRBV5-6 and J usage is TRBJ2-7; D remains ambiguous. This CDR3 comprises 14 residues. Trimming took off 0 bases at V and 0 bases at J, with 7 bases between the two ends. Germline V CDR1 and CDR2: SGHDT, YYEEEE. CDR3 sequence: CASSLGPSSYEQYF. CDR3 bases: TGTGCCAGCAGCTTGGGGCCCAGCTCCTACGAGCAGTACTTC.

The CDR3 bases are TGTGCCAGCAGCCCTGGAGGCTACGAGCAGTACTTC. Amino acid sequence: CASSPGGYEQYF. V usage is TRBV4-2 and J usage is TRBJ2-7; perhaps TRBD2 as D (5 bases). This CDR3 region has 12 residues. Trimming took 4 bases from V and 3 from J, leaving 7 bases between them. In germline, CDR1 is LGHNA, CDR2 YNFKEQ.

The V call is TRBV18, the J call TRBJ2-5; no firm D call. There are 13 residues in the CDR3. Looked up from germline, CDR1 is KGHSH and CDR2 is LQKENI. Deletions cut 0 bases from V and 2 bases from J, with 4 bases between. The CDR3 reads CASSPPSQETQYF. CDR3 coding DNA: TGTGCCAGCTCACCACCGAGTCAAGAGACCCAGTACTTC.

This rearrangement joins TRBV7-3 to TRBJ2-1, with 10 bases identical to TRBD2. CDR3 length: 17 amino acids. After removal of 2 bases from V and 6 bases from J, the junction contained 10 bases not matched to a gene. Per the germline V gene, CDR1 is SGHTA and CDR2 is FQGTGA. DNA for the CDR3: TGTGCCAGCAGCTTACCCCCTCTAGCGGGAGTGCGCAATGAGCAGTTCTTC. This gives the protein CASSLPPLAGVRNEQFF.

The CDR3 DNA reads TGTGCCAGCAGCTACGCCCGGGGGCAAGAGACCCAGTACTTC. Its translation is CASSYARGQETQYF. The rearrangement uses TRBV7-9 and TRBJ2-5; perhaps TRBD2 as D (6 bases). In germline, CDR1 is SEHNR, CDR2 FQNEAQ (reference sequence). The CDR3 is 14 residues long. V was cut by 4 bases and J by 2 bases, with 11 bases left in between.

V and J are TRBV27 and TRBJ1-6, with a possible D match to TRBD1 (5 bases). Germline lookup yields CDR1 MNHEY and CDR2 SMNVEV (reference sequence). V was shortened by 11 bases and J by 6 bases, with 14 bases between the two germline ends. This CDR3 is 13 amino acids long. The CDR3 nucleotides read TGTGCCTCGGGGGTCAGGGCTAATTCACCCCTCCACTTT. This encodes CASGVRANSPLHF.

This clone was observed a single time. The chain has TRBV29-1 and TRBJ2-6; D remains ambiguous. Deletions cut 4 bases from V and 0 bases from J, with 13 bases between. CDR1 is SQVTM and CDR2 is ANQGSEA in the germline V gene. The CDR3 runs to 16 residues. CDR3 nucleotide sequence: TGCAGCGTTGTTATCATTCCGGTCTCTGGGGCCAACGTCCTGACTTTC. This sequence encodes CSVVIIPVSGANVLTF.

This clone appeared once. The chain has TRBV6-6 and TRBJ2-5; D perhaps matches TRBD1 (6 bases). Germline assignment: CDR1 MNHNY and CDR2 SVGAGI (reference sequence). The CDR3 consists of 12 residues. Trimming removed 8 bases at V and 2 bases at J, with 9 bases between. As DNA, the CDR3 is TGTGCCAGCCTCCAGGGGCAAGAGACCCAGTACTTC. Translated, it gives CASLQGQETQYF.

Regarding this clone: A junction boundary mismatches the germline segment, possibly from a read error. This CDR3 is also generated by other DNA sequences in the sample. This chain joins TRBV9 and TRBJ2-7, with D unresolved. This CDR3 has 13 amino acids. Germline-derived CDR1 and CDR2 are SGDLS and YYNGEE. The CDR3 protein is CASSVAPSDEQYF. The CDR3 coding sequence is TGTGCCAGCAGCGTAGCCCCCTCCGACGAGCAGTACTTC.

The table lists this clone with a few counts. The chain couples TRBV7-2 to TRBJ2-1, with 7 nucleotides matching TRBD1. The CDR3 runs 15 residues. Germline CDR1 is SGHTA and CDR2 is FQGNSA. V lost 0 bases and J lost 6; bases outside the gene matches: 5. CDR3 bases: TGTGCCAGCAGCTTAGCGGGGCCAGGGGGCAATGAGCAGTTCTTC. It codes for CASSLAGPGGNEQFF. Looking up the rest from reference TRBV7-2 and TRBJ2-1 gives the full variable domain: GAGVSQSPSNKVTEKGKDVELRCDPISGHTALYWYRQSLGQGLEFLIYFQGNSAPDKSGLPSDRFSAERTGGSVSTLTIQRTQQEDSAVYLCASSLAGPGGNEQFFGPGTRLTVL.

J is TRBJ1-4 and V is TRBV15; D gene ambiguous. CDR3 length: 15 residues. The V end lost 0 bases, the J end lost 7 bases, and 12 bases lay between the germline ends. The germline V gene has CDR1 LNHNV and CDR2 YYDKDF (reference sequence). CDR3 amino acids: CATSRDSHRGEKLFF. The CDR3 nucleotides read TGTGCCACCAGCAGAGACAGTCACCGGGGTGAAAAACTGTTTTTT. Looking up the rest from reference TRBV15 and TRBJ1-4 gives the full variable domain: DAMVIQNPRYQVTQFGKPVTLSCSQTLNHNVMYWYQQKSSQAPKLLFHYYDKDFNNEADTPDNFQSRRPNTSFCFLDIRSPGLGDTAMYLCATSRDSHRGEKLFFGSGTQLSVL.

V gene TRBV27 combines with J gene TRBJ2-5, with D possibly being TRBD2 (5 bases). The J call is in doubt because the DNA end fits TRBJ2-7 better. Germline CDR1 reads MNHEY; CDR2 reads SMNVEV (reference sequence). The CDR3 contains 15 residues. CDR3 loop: CASSLNSLGGSEQYF. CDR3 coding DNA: TGTGCCAGCAGTTTAAACAGCCTCGGAGGTAGCGAGCAGTACTTC.

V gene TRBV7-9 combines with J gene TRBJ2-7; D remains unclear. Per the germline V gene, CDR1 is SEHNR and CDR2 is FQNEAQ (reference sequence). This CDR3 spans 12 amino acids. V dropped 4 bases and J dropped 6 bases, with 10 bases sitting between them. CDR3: CASSSLVSEQYF. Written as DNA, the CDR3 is TGTGCCAGCAGCTCCTTAGTTTCCGAGCAGTACTTC.

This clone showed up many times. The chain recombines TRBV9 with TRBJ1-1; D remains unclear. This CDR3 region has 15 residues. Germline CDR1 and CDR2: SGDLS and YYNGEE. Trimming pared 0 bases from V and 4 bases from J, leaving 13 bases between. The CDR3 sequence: CASSVASWERTEAFF. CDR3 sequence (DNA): TGTGCCAGCAGCGTAGCTTCCTGGGAGCGCACTGAAGCTTTCTTT.

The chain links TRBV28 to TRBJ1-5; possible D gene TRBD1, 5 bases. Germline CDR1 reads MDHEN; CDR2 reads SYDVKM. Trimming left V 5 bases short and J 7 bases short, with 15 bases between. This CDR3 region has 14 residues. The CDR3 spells CASSPFGGKQPQHF. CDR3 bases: TGTGCCAGCAGTCCTTTTGGGGGGAAACAGCCCCAGCATTTT.

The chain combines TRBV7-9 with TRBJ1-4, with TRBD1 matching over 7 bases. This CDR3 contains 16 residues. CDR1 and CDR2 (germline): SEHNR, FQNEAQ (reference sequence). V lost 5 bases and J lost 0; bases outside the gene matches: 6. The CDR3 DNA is TGTGCCAGCAGCCGAATTCAGGGGGCAACTAATGAAAAACTGTTTTTT. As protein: CASSRIQGATNEKLFF.